These 23 T cell receptor beta chains share one sample of origin, sequenced in a study of OX40 agonist ivuxolimab in advanced cancers. Sequencing was performed with immunoSEQ multiplex PCR; in TCRdb, only in-frame clones are kept and a portion is missing. The data hold tens of thousands of clones, with about 89% observed a single time. Sequencing used CD4+ or CD8+ T cells sorted from blood, obtained in a trial of the OX40 agonist ivuxolimab. All receptors derive from an adult with an advanced solid tumor such as melanoma, head and neck, liver or kidney cancer.

The chain is built from TRBV9 and TRBJ2-1, with no clear D. Germline loops: CDR1 SGDLS, CDR2 YYNGEE. CDR3 length equals 15 residues. Trimming left V 0 bases short and J 2 bases short, with 9 bases between. CDR3 DNA sequence: TGTGCCAGCAGCGTAGAGGGCCACACCTACAATGAGCAGTTCTTC. Amino acids: CASSVEGHTYNEQFF.

This chain uses TRBV29-1 with TRBJ2-1; no clear D gene. Trimming stripped 4 bases from V and 0 bases from J, with 10 bases between. The germline CDR1 and CDR2 sequences are SQVTM and ANQGSEA. CDR3 length: 14 amino acids. The CDR3 protein is CSVVRRSSYNEQFF. The CDR3 coding sequence is TGCAGCGTTGTGAGGCGGAGCTCCTACAATGAGCAGTTCTTC.

The chain uses TRBV7-8 and TRBJ1-5; the D gene is possibly TRBD1 (5 bases). CDR1 and CDR2 (germline): SGHVS, FQNEAQ. V lost 5 bases and J 1 base, leaving 15 bases between the germline ends. This CDR3 has 16 residues. CDR3: CASSDTWGGSNQPQHF. CDR3 coding DNA: TGTGCCAGCAGCGACACCTGGGGGGGGAGCAATCAGCCCCAGCATTTT.

The chain has TRBV27 and TRBJ2-4; TRBD1 agrees at 8 bases. Looked up from germline, CDR1 is MNHEY and CDR2 is SMNVEV (reference sequence). This CDR3 has 15 amino acids. Trimming removed 4 bases from V and 1 base from J; junction bases left unmatched: 3. The CDR3 protein is CASSSTGVAKNIQYF. CDR3 DNA: TGTGCCAGCAGTTCGACAGGGGTGGCCAAAAACATTCAGTACTTC.

This clone appeared many times. CDR3 amino acids: CASSLQLAGADTQYF. CDR3 coding DNA: TGCGCCAGCAGCCTTCAACTAGCGGGAGCAGATACGCAGTATTTT. This chain joins TRBV4-3 and TRBJ2-3, with TRBD2 matching 11 bases. Trimming took 4 bases from V and 4 from J; bases not matched to a gene: 4. The CDR3 contains 15 residues. Germline lookup yields CDR1 LGHNA and CDR2 YSLEER.

The chain joins TRBV6-1 to TRBJ2-7, with a possible D match to TRBD2 (5 bases). The germline V gene encodes CDR1 MNHNS and CDR2 SASEGT. Trimming removed 6 bases at V and 0 bases at J, with 9 bases between. The CDR3 runs to 13 residues. For the CDR3, the DNA is TGTGCCAGCAGGGGCGGGCGCTCCTACGAGCAGTACTTC. The encoded protein is CASRGGRSYEQYF.

This rearrangement joins TRBV9 to TRBJ2-2, with TRBD2 as a possible D gene (5 bases). Germline V CDR1 and CDR2: SGDLS, YYNGEE. V was clipped by 7 bases and J by 3 bases, with 7 bases between them. This CDR3 has 12 residues. CDR3 protein: CASREDTGELFF. The CDR3 nucleotides are TGTGCCAGCCGGGAAGACACCGGGGAGCTGTTTTTT.

The chain links TRBV9 to TRBJ2-2; no clear D. The CDR3 runs to 12 residues. Germline values: CDR1 SGDLS, CDR2 YYNGEE. Trimming shortened V by 0 bases and J by 7 bases, and 4 bases separated the two germline ends. In DNA form, the CDR3 reads TGTGCCAGCAGCGTAGCTGGCGGGGAGCTGTTTTTT. The encoded protein is CASSVAGGELFF.

The chain links TRBV27 to TRBJ1-5; tentatively, D is TRBD1 (5 bases). This CDR3 spans 15 amino acids. Trimming shortened V by 4 bases and J by 6 bases, and 16 bases separated the two germline ends. Germline lookup yields CDR1 MNHEY and CDR2 SMNVEV (reference sequence). Here the CDR3 reads CASSYHPRGAQPQHF. As DNA, the CDR3 is TGTGCCAGCAGTTATCATCCTCGAGGGGCTCAGCCCCAGCATTTT.

This rearrangement joins TRBV19 to TRBJ1-2; possibly TRBD1 for D (5 bases). The germline CDR1 and CDR2 sequences are LNHDA and SQIVND (reference sequence). Trimming took off 4 bases at V and 5 bases at J, with 11 bases between the two ends. This CDR3 has 13 amino acids. CDR3: CASSTGPYYGYTF. CDR3 nucleotides: TGTGCCAGTAGTACGGGACCGTATTATGGCTACACCTTC.

The chain employs TRBV4-1 and TRBJ2-3, with 9 bases fitting TRBD2. This CDR3 is built from 17 residues. Germline CDR1 is MGHRA and CDR2 is YSYEKL. The V segment lost 0 bases and the J segment 2 bases; nucleotides outside the gene matches: 6. The CDR3, as DNA: TGCGCCAGCAGCCAAGAGAATAGCGGGAGCCTCACAGATACGCAGTATTTT. Its translation is CASSQENSGSLTDTQYF.

V usage is TRBV27 and J usage is TRBJ1-3; D gene uncertain. Trimming pared 5 bases from V and 0 bases from J, leaving 20 bases between. The germline CDR1 and CDR2 sequences are MNHEY and SMNVEV (reference sequence). The CDR3 has 18 residues. This chain's CDR3 is CASSLRWALPSSGNTIYF. In DNA, the CDR3 is TGTGCCAGCAGTCTACGATGGGCTTTACCCAGCTCTGGAAACACCATATATTTT.

This sequence joins TRBV7-9 and TRBJ2-2; 9 nucleotides align to TRBD1. After removal of 5 bases from V and 4 bases from J, the junction contained 5 bases not matched to a gene. There are 15 residues in the CDR3. Looked up from germline, CDR1 is SEHNR and CDR2 is FQNEAQ (reference sequence). For the CDR3, the DNA is TGTGCCAGCAGCCACAGGGGGCAACTCACCGGGGAGCTGTTTTTT. Its protein is CASSHRGQLTGELFF.

The J gene is TRBJ2-7, the V gene TRBV13; the match to TRBD2 covers 11 bases. The CDR3 spans 16 residues. J was trimmed by 3 bases and V by 0 bases; bases with no gene match: 4. Per germline, CDR1 PRHDT and CDR2 FYEKMQ (reference sequence). The DNA of the CDR3 is TGTGCCAGCAGCTTAGGCCTAGCGGGGGGCCACTACGAGCAGTACTTC. It is translated as CASSLGLAGGHYEQYF.

This clone was seen once. V and J are TRBV9 and TRBJ2-2; perhaps TRBD2 as D (5 bases). V shed 7 bases and J shed 0 bases, with 13 bases lying between them. The germline CDR1 and CDR2 sequences are SGDLS and YYNGEE. The CDR3 runs to 15 residues. Written as DNA, the CDR3 is TGTGCCAGCGAGGAGGCCGAGTCGAACACCGGGGAGCTGTTTTTT. Translation gives CASEEAESNTGELFF.

This chain uses TRBV5-4 with TRBJ1-1; D is unclear. Germline assignment: CDR1 SGHNT and CDR2 YYREEE (reference sequence). V was clipped by 5 bases and J by 1 base, with 3 bases between them. CDR3 length: 11 residues. CDR3 nucleotides: TGTGCCAGCAGTTGGAACACTGAAGCTTTCTTT. The encoded protein is CASSWNTEAFF.

This sequence joins TRBV7-9 and TRBJ1-2; 7 bases are shared with TRBD1. Germline CDR1 reads SEHNR; CDR2 reads FQNEAQ (reference sequence). This CDR3 is 16 amino acids long. Unmatched junction bases numbered 10, after V lost 0 bases and J lost 6 bases. CDR3 coding DNA: TGTGCCAGCAGCTTAGCAGTTTGGCGACAGGGTCATGGCTACACCTTC. Protein: CASSLAVWRQGHGYTF.

This clone is a singleton in its sample. The chain is built from TRBV2 and TRBJ2-7; 9 nucleotides agree with TRBD1. This CDR3 has 14 amino acids. In germline, CDR1 is SNHLY, CDR2 FYNNEI. V shed 6 bases and J 3 bases; nucleotides not matched to a gene: 6. The CDR3 protein is CASSRGQGDYEQYF. CDR3 sequence (DNA): TGTGCCAGCAGCAGGGGACAGGGCGACTACGAGCAGTACTTC.

The CDR3 reads CASSQVFTSGYYEQYF. As DNA, the CDR3 is TGCGCCAGCAGCCAAGTTTTTACTAGCGGGTACTACGAGCAGTACTTC. V and J are TRBV4-1 and TRBJ2-7; 9 nucleotides line up with TRBD2. Per the germline V gene, CDR1 is MGHRA and CDR2 is YSYEKL. This CDR3 comprises 16 residues. The V gene end was trimmed by 1 base and the J gene end by 3 bases; junction bases not matched to a gene: 7.

The chain has TRBV9 and TRBJ2-7, with D hard to call. V was clipped by 0 bases and J by 2 bases, with 9 bases between them. The CDR3 totals 14 residues. Germline V CDR1 and CDR2: SGDLS, YYNGEE. The CDR3 region has the DNA TGTGCCAGCAGCGTAGATGTCAGTCCCTACGAGCAGTACTTC. Its protein is CASSVDVSPYEQYF. Complete variable domain (other parts from reference TRBV9 and TRBJ2-7): DSGVTQTPKHLITATGQRVTLRCSPRSGDLSVYWYQQSLDQGLQFLIQYYNGEERAKGNILERFSAQQFPDLHSELNLSSLELGDSALYFCASSVDVSPYEQYFGPGTRLTVT.

This clone was counted only a few times. The chain links TRBV7-3 to TRBJ1-5; 7 positions agree with TRBD1. There are 14 residues in the CDR3. V lost 5 bases and J lost 4; bases outside the gene matches: 5. Germline V gene sequence: CDR1 SGHTA, CDR2 FQGTGA. The DNA of the CDR3 is TGTGCCAGCAGCCCCAGACAGGGTAATCAGCCCCAGCATTTT. It encodes CASSPRQGNQPQHF.

The chain is built from TRBV20-1 and TRBJ1-1, with no clear D. V was clipped by 3 bases and J by 11 bases, with 7 bases between them. Per the germline V gene, CDR1 is DFQATT and CDR2 is SNEGSKA (reference sequence). The CDR3 loop spans 9 amino acids. The CDR3 DNA sequence: TGCAGTGCTAGGAGGGAGGCTTTCTTT. This translates into CSARREAFF.

This clone was detected once. This sequence joins TRBV27 and TRBJ1-5; 9 nucleotides line up with TRBD1. CDR3 length: 15 amino acids. The germline V gene encodes CDR1 MNHEY and CDR2 SMNVEV (reference sequence). V lost 0 bases, J lost 5 bases, and 2 bases stayed unmatched. The CDR3 nucleotides read TGTGCCAGCAGTTTATCAGGGACAGGGTATCAGCCCCAGCATTTT. This translates into CASSLSGTGYQPQHF.